This TCR beta chain was observed in a study of blood T cell repertoires in COVID-19. Methods used by the authors: Amplified reference gene primers provided the basis for estimating nucleated cell counts. Assay used: immunoSEQ multiplex PCR; TCRdb lists only in-frame clones, some missing. That table is the source of V, J and clone size, and D and trimming were worked out from the DNA. The sample carries over 150,000 clones, around 87% recorded once. Trimming stripped 3 bases from V and 6 bases from J, with 15 bases between. Germline assignment: CDR1 MDHEN and CDR2 SYDVKM. The CDR3 sequence is 15 residues long.

This clonotype was sampled from a woman in her 70s with COVID-19, enrolled during active disease. Sequencing input: peripheral blood. V usage is TRBV28 and J usage is TRBJ1-3; unclear D gene. CDR3 sequence reads: CASSFNSEVLNTIYF. In DNA form, the CDR3 reads TGTGCCAGCAGTTTTAATTCGGAGGTATTAAACACCATATATTTT. Supplemented by reference TRBV28 and TRBJ1-3, the full variable domain reads DVKVTQSSRYLVKRTGEKVFLECVQDMDHENMFWYRQDPGLGLRLIYFSYDVKMKEKGDIPEGYSVSREKKERFSLILESASTNQTSMYLCASSFNSEVLNTIYFGEGSWLTVV.